Shown below are 5 T cell receptor beta chains from a single sample sequenced in a study of blood T cells in healthy people across ages. The authors ran a second PCR of roughly 6 to 12 cycles using a sample-barcoded 5' primer and a J-beta primer mix. TCRdb independently ran MiXCR on the 5' RACE reads; one entry per CDR3 protein. The sample carries 800,000 or so distinct CDR3 sequences, 25% recorded once. The sample also formed part of further work on T cells of mothers and their children.

The sample consisted of blood. Every receptor here comes from a boy aged 5 to 17 in good health.

The rearrangement links TRBV27 to TRBJ1-2, with D uncertain. The CDR3 consists of 13 residues. V was cut by 6 bases and J by 6 bases, with 14 bases left in between. Germline V lookup: CDR1 MNHEY, CDR2 SMNVEV (reference sequence). The CDR3 sequence is CASSHRGIDGYTF. In DNA form, the CDR3 reads TGTGCCAGCAGCCACCGGGGAATCGATGGCTACACCTTC.

The genes are TRBV29-1 and TRBJ2-5; a possible D gene is TRBD2 (5 bases). The J call may be mistaken, given a closer DNA end match to TRBJ2-7. This CDR3 is built from 12 residues. Germline loops: CDR1 SQVTM, CDR2 ANQGSEA. The CDR3 sequence: CSVEYGIYEQYF. The CDR3 DNA follows: TGCAGCGTTGAGTACGGGATCTACGAGCAGTACTTC.

On this clonotype: The CDR3 does not end in the conserved phenylalanine or tryptophan, so this is likely a read error. The chain couples TRBV29-1 to TRBJ2-5; perhaps TRBD1 as D (7 bases). V was shortened by 4 bases and J by 6 bases, with 30 bases between the two germline ends. The germline V gene has CDR1 SQVTM and CDR2 ANQGSEA. The CDR3 is 18 amino acids. The CDR3 here is CSVVSSQTSGGISKTQYL. The CDR3 DNA sequence: TGCAGCGTTGTCTCGTCCCAGACATCAGGGGGGATAAGTAAGACCCAGTACCTC.

This clonotype was observed a handful of times. The J gene is TRBJ1-1, the V gene TRBV6-2 or TRBV6-3; maybe TRBD1 (6 bases). CDR1 MNHEY and CDR2 SVGEGT come from the germline V gene. The CDR3 totals 15 residues. Trimming shortened V by 7 bases and J by 0 bases, and 15 bases separated the two germline ends. CDR3 DNA: TGTGCCAGCATTCAAGGACAGCTAATGAACACTGAAGCTTTCTTT. Translation gives CASIQGQLMNTEAFF.

The V and J genes are TRBV9 and TRBJ2-1, with D possibly TRBD2 on 6 matching bases. Between the trimmed V and J ends, which lost 4 bases and 8 bases, there was a span of 22 bases. Germline loops: CDR1 SGDLS, CDR2 YYNGEE. The CDR3 is 16 amino acids. The CDR3 region is CASSPGEEPLTDEQFF. Written as DNA, the CDR3 is TGTGCCAGCAGCCCGGGGGAAGAGCCACTGACGGATGAGCAGTTCTTC.